A single sample is the source of the 10 T cell receptor beta chains below, sequenced in a study of control samples from healthy donors and cancer patients. Sequenced by immunoSEQ multiplex PCR; TCRdb stores in-frame clones only, minus some. The sample holds 55,000 to 90,000 clones, nearly 85% seen once. Sequenced sample: blood. The receptor set was obtained from a man between 50 and 59 years old in good health.

The chain has TRBV5-4 and TRBJ2-3, with 8 bases fitting TRBD1. Germline V gives CDR1 SGHNT, CDR2 YYREEE (reference sequence). The CDR3 is 15 amino acids. The V segment lost 3 bases and the J segment 4 bases; nucleotides outside the gene matches: 7. CDR3 protein: CASSSPTGESDTQYF. The DNA of the CDR3 is TGTGCCAGCAGCTCACCGACAGGGGAATCAGATACGCAGTATTTT.

This sequence joins TRBV30 and TRBJ1-2; D remains ambiguous. This CDR3 has 11 residues. Germline CDR1 is GTSNPN and CDR2 is SVGIG (reference sequence). V was cut by 8 bases and J by 5 bases, with 12 bases left in between. CDR3 sequence: CAGNPGYGYTF. The CDR3, as DNA: TGTGCCGGAAACCCCGGGTATGGCTACACCTTC.

The genes are TRBV19 and TRBJ2-1; 7 bases are a match to TRBD2. The CDR3 totals 15 residues. The ends lost 6 bases at V and 8 bases at J; junction bases unmatched: 13. Germline CDR1 and CDR2: LNHDA and SQIVND (reference sequence). CDR3 protein: CASSLGTIIPDEQFF. CDR3 nucleotide sequence: TGTGCCAGTAGCCTGGGGACTATAATTCCCGATGAGCAGTTCTTC.

J is TRBJ1-2 and V is TRBV19; D unclear. V was pared by 3 bases and J by 7 bases, with 15 bases between. The CDR3 extends over 14 amino acids. Germline V CDR1 and CDR2: LNHDA, SQIVND (reference sequence). CDR3 in DNA: TGTGCCAGTAGTATCGGCTCGAGGAAGGGTGGCTACACCTTC. Translated, it gives CASSIGSRKGGYTF. Filled out from reference TRBV19 and TRBJ1-2, the complete variable domain reads DGGITQSPKYLFRKEGQNVTLSCEQNLNHDAMYWYRQDPGQGLRLIYYSQIVNDFQKGDIAEGYSVSREKKESFPLTVTSAQKNPTAFYLCASSIGSRKGGYTFGSGTRLTVV.

The chain has TRBV15 and TRBJ2-1; 7 nucleotides align to TRBD2. Per germline, CDR1 LNHNV and CDR2 YYDKDF (reference sequence). There are 16 residues in the CDR3. V trimming: 3 bases; J trimming: 7 bases; junction bases outside the gene matches: 12. The CDR3 DNA is TGTGCCACCAGCAGTATACTAGCGACTCGAGGTAATGAGCAGTTCTTC. Amino acids: CATSSILATRGNEQFF.

This clone was observed once. The rearrangement joins TRBV7-3 to TRBJ2-1; possibly TRBD2 for D (5 bases). The germline CDR1 and CDR2 sequences are SGHTA and FQGTGA. V was clipped by 1 base and J by 4 bases, with 20 bases between them. This CDR3 is 18 amino acids long. The CDR3, as DNA: TGTGCCAGCAGCTTAATCCGAGTAGCGCGTCGATCTTACAATGAGCAGTTCTTC. Translation gives CASSLIRVARRSYNEQFF.

This clone was recorded once. This rearrangement joins TRBV6-5 to TRBJ1-1; D is possibly TRBD1 (5 bases). Germline CDR1 and CDR2: MNHEY and SVGAGI. V was pared by 4 bases and J by 11 bases, with 14 bases between. The length of the CDR3 is 12 residues. The CDR3 DNA reads TGTGCCAGCAGTTCCCGACAGACTCCCGCTTTCTTT. Translation gives CASSSRQTPAFF.

With respect to this clone: A read error may produce the germline difference seen at one junction end. The chain is built from TRBV5-4 and TRBJ1-2, with D perhaps TRBD1 (6 bases). Germline-derived CDR1 and CDR2 are SGHNT and YYREEE (reference sequence). The length of the CDR3 is 14 residues. Here the CDR3 DNA reads TGTGCCAGCAACTTGGAGGGGGGGAACTATGGCTACACCTTC. This translates into CASNLEGGNYGYTF.

The chain couples TRBV7-9 to TRBJ2-1; D is perhaps TRBD2 (6 bases). The V gene's germline CDR1 is SEHNR and CDR2 FQNEAQ (reference sequence). V was pared by 5 bases and J by 4 bases, with 9 bases between. The CDR3 is 13 amino acids. CDR3 bases: TGTGCCAGCAGCGGGACTCCATACAATGAGCAGTTCTTC. It is translated as CASSGTPYNEQFF.

V usage is TRBV7-2 and J usage is TRBJ1-2; possible D gene TRBD1, 6 bases. Germline lookup yields CDR1 SGHTA and CDR2 FQGNSA. This CDR3 has 15 amino acids. The ends were cut back, 5 bases at V and 4 bases at J, with 17 bases in the middle. CDR3 nucleotide sequence: TGTGCCAGCAGCACCGATACAGGGATTGGCTATGGCTACACCTTC. Its translation is CASSTDTGIGYGYTF.